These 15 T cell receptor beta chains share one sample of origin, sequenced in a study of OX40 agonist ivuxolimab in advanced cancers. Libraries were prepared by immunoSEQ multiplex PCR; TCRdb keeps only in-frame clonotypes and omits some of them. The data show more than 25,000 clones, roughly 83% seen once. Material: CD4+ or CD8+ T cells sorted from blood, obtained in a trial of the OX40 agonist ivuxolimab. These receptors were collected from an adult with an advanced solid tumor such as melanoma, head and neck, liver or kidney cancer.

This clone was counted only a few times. The CDR3 loop reads CATSRYSGSSYNEQFF. The CDR3 nucleotides read TGTGCCACCAGCAGATACAGCGGGAGCTCCTACAATGAGCAGTTCTTC. This chain joins TRBV15 and TRBJ2-1; TRBD2 agrees at 8 bases. Germline loops: CDR1 LNHNV, CDR2 YYDKDF (reference sequence). The V segment lost 2 bases and the J segment 0 bases; nucleotides outside the gene matches: 3. The CDR3 has 16 amino acids.

The CDR3 is CASSLARGGRERNEQFF. The DNA for the CDR3 is TGTGCCAGCAGCTTAGCGCGTGGCGGGAGGGAGAGAAATGAGCAGTTCTTC. The chain is built from TRBV7-9 and TRBJ2-1; 9 bases line up with TRBD2. V trimming: 0 bases; J trimming: 7 bases; junction bases outside the gene matches: 10. This CDR3 region has 17 residues. Germline CDR1 reads SEHNR; CDR2 reads FQNEAQ (reference sequence). Variable domain in full (rest from reference TRBV7-9 and TRBJ2-1): DTGVSQNPRHKITKRGQNVTFRCDPISEHNRLYWYRQTLGQGPEFLTYFQNEAQLEKSRLLSDRFSAERPKGSFSTLEIQRTEQGDSAMYLCASSLARGGRERNEQFFGPGTRLTVL.

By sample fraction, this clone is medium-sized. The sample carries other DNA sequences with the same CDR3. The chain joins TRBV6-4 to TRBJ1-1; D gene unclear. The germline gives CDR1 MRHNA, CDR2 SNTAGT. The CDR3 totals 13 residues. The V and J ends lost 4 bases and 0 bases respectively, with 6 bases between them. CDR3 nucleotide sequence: TGTGCCAGCAGTGTTACAGTGAACACTGAAGCTTTCTTT. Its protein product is CASSVTVNTEAFF.

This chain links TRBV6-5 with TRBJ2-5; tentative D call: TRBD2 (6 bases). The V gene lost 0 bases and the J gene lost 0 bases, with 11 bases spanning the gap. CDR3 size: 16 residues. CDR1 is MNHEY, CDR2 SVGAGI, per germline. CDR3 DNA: TGTGCCAGCAGTTACTCTGGGGCGGGGAACCAAGAGACCCAGTACTTC. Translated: CASSYSGAGNQETQYF.

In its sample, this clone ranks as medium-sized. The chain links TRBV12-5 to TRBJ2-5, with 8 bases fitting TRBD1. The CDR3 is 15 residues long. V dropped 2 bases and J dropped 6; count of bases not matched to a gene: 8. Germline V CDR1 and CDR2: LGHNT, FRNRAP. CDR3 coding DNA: TGTGCTAGTGGTTTGCCCGGGACAGGCGTAAAGACCCAGTACTTC. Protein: CASGLPGTGVKTQYF.

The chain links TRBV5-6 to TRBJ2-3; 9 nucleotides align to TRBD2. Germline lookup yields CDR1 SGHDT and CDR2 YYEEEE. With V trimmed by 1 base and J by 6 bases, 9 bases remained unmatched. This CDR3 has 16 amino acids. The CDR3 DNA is TGTGCCAGCAGCTTGTCGCTAGCGGGACTGTCTGATACGCAGTATTTT. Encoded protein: CASSLSLAGLSDTQYF.

This CDR3 reads CASGSAGTQYF. Written as DNA, the CDR3 is TGTGCCAGTGGGTCCGCCGGGACCCAGTACTTC. The chain is built from TRBV25-1 and TRBJ2-5; the D is unclear. CDR3 length: 11 residues. CDR1 and CDR2 from the germline V gene are MGHDK and SYGVNS. Trimming took off 9 bases at V and 7 bases at J, with 12 bases between the two ends.

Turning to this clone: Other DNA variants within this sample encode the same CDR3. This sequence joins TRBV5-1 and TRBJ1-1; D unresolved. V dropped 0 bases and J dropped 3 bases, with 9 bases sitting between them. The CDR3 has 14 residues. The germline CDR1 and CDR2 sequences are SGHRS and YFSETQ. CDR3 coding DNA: TGCGCCAGCAGCTTGGCCGGTGGTTACACTGAAGCTTTCTTT. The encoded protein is CASSLAGGYTEAFF. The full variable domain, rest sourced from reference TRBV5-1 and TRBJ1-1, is KAGVTQTPRYLIKTRGQQVTLSCSPISGHRSVSWYQQTPGQGLQFLFEYFSETQRNKGNFPGRFSGRQFSNSRSEMNVSTLELGDSALYLCASSLAGGYTEAFFGQGTRLTVV.

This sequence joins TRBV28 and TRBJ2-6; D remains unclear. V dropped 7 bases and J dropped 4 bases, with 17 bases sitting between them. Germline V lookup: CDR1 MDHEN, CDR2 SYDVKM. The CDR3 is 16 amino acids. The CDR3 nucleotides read TGTGCCAGCACTAAAGGCTCCCTGGGGGGGGCCAACGTCCTGACTTTC. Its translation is CASTKGSLGGANVLTF.

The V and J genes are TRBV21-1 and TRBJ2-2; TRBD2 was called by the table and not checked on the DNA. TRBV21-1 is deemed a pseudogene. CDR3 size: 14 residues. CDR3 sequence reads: CASSKIGDTGELFF. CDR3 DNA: TGTGCCAGCAGCAAAATAGGAGACACCGGGGAGCTGTTTTTT.

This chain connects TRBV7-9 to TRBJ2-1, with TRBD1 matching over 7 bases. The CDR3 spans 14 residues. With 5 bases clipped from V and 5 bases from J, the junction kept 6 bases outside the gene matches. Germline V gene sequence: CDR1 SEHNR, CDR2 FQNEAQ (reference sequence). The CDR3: CASSTPDRDNEQFF. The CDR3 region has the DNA TGTGCCAGCAGCACCCCAGACAGGGACAATGAGCAGTTCTTC.

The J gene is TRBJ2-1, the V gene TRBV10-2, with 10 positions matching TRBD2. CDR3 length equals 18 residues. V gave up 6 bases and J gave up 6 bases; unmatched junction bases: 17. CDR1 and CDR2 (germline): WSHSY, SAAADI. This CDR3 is CASRLGTAQSGRANEQFF. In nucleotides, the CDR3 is TGCGCCAGCAGACTCGGGACAGCTCAGAGCGGGAGGGCCAATGAGCAGTTCTTC.

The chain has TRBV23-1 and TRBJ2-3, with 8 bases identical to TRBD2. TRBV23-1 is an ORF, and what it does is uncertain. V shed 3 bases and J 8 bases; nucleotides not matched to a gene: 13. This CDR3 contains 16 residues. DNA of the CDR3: TGCGCCAGCAGTCAGTCTCGTTTTTTGGCGGGAGGTACGCAGTATTTT. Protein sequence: CASSQSRFLAGGTQYF.

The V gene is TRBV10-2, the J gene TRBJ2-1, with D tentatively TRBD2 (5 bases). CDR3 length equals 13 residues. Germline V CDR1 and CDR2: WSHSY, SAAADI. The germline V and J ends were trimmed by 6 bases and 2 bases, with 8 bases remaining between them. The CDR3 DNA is TGCGCCAGCAGCGGACTTGCCTACAATGAGCAGTTCTTC. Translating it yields CASSGLAYNEQFF.

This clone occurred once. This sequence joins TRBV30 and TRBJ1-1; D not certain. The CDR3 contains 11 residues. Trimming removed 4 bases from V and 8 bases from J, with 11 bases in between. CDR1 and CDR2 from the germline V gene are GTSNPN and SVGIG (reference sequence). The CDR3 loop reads CAWTGGREAFF. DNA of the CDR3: TGTGCCTGGACCGGCGGGCGAGAAGCTTTCTTT.